These T cell receptor beta chains were read from a single sample in a study of graft-versus-host responses after intestinal transplantation. Some clones are missing from TCRdb's copy, which holds only in-frame ones; the method was immunoSEQ multiplex PCR. Altogether about 88,000 clones are present, over 90% being singletons, with the ten largest covering 0.15% to 0.2%. These receptors' targets are unknown. The sequences come from unstimulated CD4+ T cells sorted from spleen or lymph node cells, collected before transplant. All receptors come from a human donor who was the organ donor for an intestinal transplant. Both conserved end residues are part of each CDR3. D genes are given only for firm matches. Clone size is stated in some rows and not others, as once, few, many or a class when expanded.

D gene: -; clone size: -; J gene: TRBJ2-2; V gene: TRBV10-3; CDR3 protein: CAISASGGPTGELFF; CDR3 DNA: TGTGCCATCAGTGCCTCCGGGGGGCCTACCGGGGAGCTGTTTTTT
D gene: -; clone size: once; J gene: TRBJ1-1; V gene: TRBV6-6; CDR3 protein: CASRRDEFTEAFF; CDR3 DNA: TGTGCCAGTCGCAGGGATGAGTTCACTGAAGCTTTCTTT
D gene: -; clone size: once; J gene: TRBJ2-1; V gene: TRBV7-2; CDR3 protein: CASSLAYNEQFF; CDR3 DNA: TGTGCCAGCAGCTTAGCCTACAATGAGCAGTTCTTC
D gene: -; clone size: -; J gene: TRBJ2-7; V gene: TRBV7-9; CDR3 protein: CASNKGLIHEQYF; CDR3 DNA: TGTGCCAGCAACAAGGGCCTAATACACGAGCAGTACTTC
D gene: TRBD1; clone size: -; J gene: TRBJ1-2; V gene: TRBV28; CDR3 protein: CASSLRDSQGYTF; CDR3 DNA: TGTGCCAGCAGTTTACGGGACAGCCAGGGCTACACCTTC
D gene: TRBD2; clone size: once; J gene: TRBJ2-1; V gene: TRBV4-3; CDR3 protein: CASSHSGAGRNEQFF; CDR3 DNA: TGCGCCAGCAGCCACAGCGGGGCCGGGAGAAATGAGCAGTTCTTC
D gene: -; clone size: -; J gene: TRBJ2-7; V gene: TRBV21-1; CDR3 protein: CASSIQGSYEQYF; CDR3 DNA: TGTGCCAGCAGCATTCAGGGTTCCTACGAGCAGTACTTC
D gene: -; clone size: -; J gene: TRBJ2-2; V gene: TRBV4-3; CDR3 protein: CASSQDVGRSSTGELFF; CDR3 DNA: TGCGCCAGCAGCCAAGATGTTGGAAGAAGTTCGACCGGGGAGCTGTTTTTT
D gene: -; clone size: -; J gene: TRBJ1-3; V gene: TRBV9; CDR3 protein: CASSVGPGHQSSGNTIYF; CDR3 DNA: TGTGCCAGCAGCGTAGGGCCCGGACACCAAAGCTCTGGAAACACCATATATTTT
D gene: -; clone size: -; J gene: TRBJ1-1; V gene: TRBV18; CDR3 protein: CASSPQGGRDTEAFF; CDR3 DNA: TGTGCCAGCTCACCACAAGGGGGGCGCGACACTGAAGCTTTCTTT
D gene: -; clone size: -; J gene: TRBJ1-3; V gene: TRBV7-6; CDR3 protein: CASSIDSSTGNTIYF; CDR3 DNA: TGTGCCAGCAGCATAGACAGTTCAACTGGAAACACCATATATTTT
D gene: -; clone size: -; J gene: TRBJ2-1; V gene: TRBV25-1; CDR3 protein: CASSELGQGRYNEQFF; CDR3 DNA: TGTGCCAGCAGTGAATTAGGGCAGGGGCGTTACAATGAGCAGTTCTTC
D gene: -; clone size: -; J gene: TRBJ1-2; V gene: TRBV29-1; CDR3 protein: CSVLAGEGYTF; CDR3 DNA: TGCAGCGTTTTAGCGGGTGAGGGCTACACCTTC
D gene: -; clone size: -; J gene: TRBJ2-6; V gene: TRBV19; CDR3 protein: CASSITRGSGANVLTF; CDR3 DNA: TGTGCCAGTAGTATTACGAGGGGCTCTGGGGCCAACGTCCTGACTTTC
D gene: -; clone size: -; J gene: TRBJ2-1; V gene: TRBV9; CDR3 protein: CASSVESESSVEYEQFF; CDR3 DNA: TGTGCCAGCAGCGTAGAGTCCGAATCTAGCGTGGAATATGAGCAGTTCTTC
D gene: -; clone size: once; J gene: TRBJ2-3; V gene: TRBV7-6; CDR3 protein: CASSLDVLTDTQYF; CDR3 DNA: TGTGCCAGCAGCTTAGACGTCCTCACAGATACGCAGTATTTT
D gene: TRBD1; clone size: -; J gene: TRBJ1-3; V gene: TRBV7-9; CDR3 protein: CASSLRDRGLGNTIYF; CDR3 DNA: TGTGCCAGCAGCCTCCGGGACAGGGGGCTTGGAAACACCATATATTTT
D gene: -; clone size: -; J gene: TRBJ1-1; V gene: TRBV9; CDR3 protein: CASSVTANTEAFF; CDR3 DNA: TGTGCCAGCAGCGTCACAGCGAACACTGAAGCTTTCTTT
D gene: -; clone size: -; J gene: TRBJ2-2; V gene: TRBV6-5; CDR3 protein: CASSSSWGGELFF; CDR3 DNA: TGTGCCAGCAGTTCTAGCTGGGGCGGGGAGCTGTTTTTT
D gene: -; clone size: -; J gene: TRBJ1-2; V gene: TRBV5-4; CDR3 protein: CASSLEWGGDYGYTF; CDR3 DNA: TGTGCCAGCAGCTTGGAGTGGGGAGGGGACTATGGCTACACCTTC
D gene: TRBD1; clone size: -; J gene: TRBJ1-1; V gene: TRBV9; CDR3 protein: CASSAGQGNTEAFF; CDR3 DNA: TGTGCCAGCAGCGCAGGACAGGGGAACACTGAAGCTTTCTTT
D gene: -; clone size: -; J gene: TRBJ1-5; V gene: TRBV18; CDR3 protein: CASSPRIQDNQPQHF; CDR3 DNA: TGTGCCAGCTCACCGAGGATACAGGACAATCAGCCCCAGCATTTT
D gene: -; clone size: -; J gene: TRBJ1-1; V gene: TRBV7-3; CDR3 protein: CASSLSGVNTEAFF; CDR3 DNA: TGTGCCAGCAGCTTAAGTGGGGTGAACACTGAAGCTTTCTTT
D gene: -; clone size: -; J gene: TRBJ1-5; V gene: TRBV29-1; CDR3 protein: CSVETGQSGQPQHF; CDR3 DNA: TGCAGCGTTGAAACTGGACAGAGTGGCCAGCCCCAGCATTTT
D gene: -; clone size: -; J gene: TRBJ1-3; V gene: TRBV28; CDR3 protein: CASKRGPSSGNTIYF; CDR3 DNA: TGTGCCAGCAAAAGGGGCCCCAGCTCTGGAAACACCATATATTTT
D gene: -; clone size: once; J gene: TRBJ2-4; V gene: TRBV29-1; CDR3 protein: CSVARGSAAKNIQYF; CDR3 DNA: TGCAGCGTTGCACGGGGAAGCGCGGCCAAAAACATTCAGTACTTC
D gene: TRBD1; clone size: -; J gene: TRBJ1-5; V gene: TRBV15; CDR3 protein: CATSRGTGEIQPQHF; CDR3 DNA: TGTGCCACCAGCAGAGGGACAGGGGAAATACAGCCCCAGCATTTT
D gene: -; clone size: few; J gene: TRBJ1-1; V gene: TRBV28; CDR3 protein: CASSRNRVRNTEAFF; CDR3 DNA: TGTGCCAGCAGCCGAAACAGGGTTCGAAACACTGAAGCTTTCTTT
D gene: -; clone size: -; J gene: TRBJ2-7; V gene: TRBV5-5; CDR3 protein: CASSPGPLASLSYEQYF; CDR3 DNA: TGTGCCAGCAGCCCCGGTCCTCTGGCGAGTTTATCCTACGAGCAGTACTTC
D gene: -; clone size: -; J gene: TRBJ1-3; V gene: TRBV5-4; CDR3 protein: CASSLDSSGNTIYF; CDR3 DNA: TGTGCCAGCAGCTTGGACAGTTCTGGAAACACCATATATTTT
D gene: TRBD2; clone size: -; J gene: TRBJ2-7; V gene: TRBV28; CDR3 protein: CASSLSSRLGSGGGPYEQYF; CDR3 DNA: TGTGCCAGCAGTTTATCCTCGCGTCTAGGTAGCGGGGGGGGGCCCTACGAGCAGTACTTC
D gene: -; clone size: -; J gene: TRBJ1-4; V gene: TRBV7-2; CDR3 protein: CASSRPNEKLFF; CDR3 DNA: TGTGCCAGCAGTAGGCCTAATGAAAAACTGTTTTTT
D gene: -; clone size: -; J gene: TRBJ1-2; V gene: TRBV6-5; CDR3 protein: CASSYSEGTNYGYTF; CDR3 DNA: TGTGCCAGCAGTTACTCGGAGGGGACTAACTATGGCTACACCTTC
D gene: -; clone size: -; J gene: TRBJ1-2; V gene: TRBV19; CDR3 protein: CASSRSGVASTNYGYTF; CDR3 DNA: TGTGCCAGTAGTAGATCAGGGGTGGCGTCGACTAACTATGGCTACACCTTC
D gene: TRBD2; clone size: -; J gene: TRBJ2-5; V gene: TRBV10-3; CDR3 protein: CAISELRGGAETQYF; CDR3 DNA: TGTGCCATCAGTGAGCTCCGCGGGGGGGCAGAGACCCAGTACTTC
D gene: TRBD1; clone size: -; J gene: TRBJ1-5; V gene: TRBV27; CDR3 protein: CASSPGGSGNQPQHF; CDR3 DNA: TGTGCCAGCAGTCCAGGGGGCTCGGGCAATCAGCCCCAGCATTTT
D gene: -; clone size: -; J gene: TRBJ2-5; V gene: TRBV7-8; CDR3 protein: CASSLPGARETQYF; CDR3 DNA: TGTGCCAGCAGCTTACCGGGGGCACGGGAGACCCAGTACTTC
D gene: -; clone size: -; J gene: TRBJ2-7; V gene: TRBV2; CDR3 protein: CASSLSYEQYF; CDR3 DNA: TGTGCCAGCAGCCTCTCCTACGAGCAGTACTTC
D gene: -; clone size: -; J gene: TRBJ2-1; V gene: TRBV10-1; CDR3 protein: CASSELESEQFF; CDR3 DNA: TGCGCCAGCAGTGAGTTGGAAAGTGAGCAGTTCTTC
D gene: -; clone size: -; J gene: TRBJ2-7; V gene: TRBV28; CDR3 protein: CASSAPVGGRGPSYEQYF; CDR3 DNA: TGTGCCAGCAGTGCCCCCGTCGGGGGCAGGGGCCCTTCCTACGAGCAGTACTTC
D gene: -; clone size: -; J gene: TRBJ1-6; V gene: TRBV19; CDR3 protein: CASSAGTLIDSPLHF; CDR3 DNA: TGTGCCAGTAGTGCCGGGACTCTTATCGATTCACCCCTCCACTTT
D gene: -; clone size: -; J gene: TRBJ2-7; V gene: TRBV7-2; CDR3 protein: CASSLLGSSSEQYF; CDR3 DNA: TGTGCCAGCAGCTTATTAGGGTCCTCAAGCGAGCAGTACTTC
D gene: TRBD2; clone size: once; J gene: TRBJ2-5; V gene: TRBV29-1; CDR3 protein: CSTGGSGETQYF; CDR3 DNA: TGCAGCACCGGGGGGTCCGGGGAGACCCAGTACTTC
D gene: -; clone size: once; J gene: TRBJ1-3; V gene: TRBV5-6; CDR3 protein: CASSLRGGTASGNTIYF; CDR3 DNA: TGTGCCAGCAGCTTAAGAGGCGGGACGGCCTCTGGAAACACCATATATTTT
D gene: -; clone size: -; J gene: TRBJ2-7; V gene: TRBV5-4; CDR3 protein: CASSLLTGRAYEQYF; CDR3 DNA: TGTGCCAGCAGCTTGTTGACAGGGAGGGCCTACGAGCAGTACTTC
D gene: -; clone size: -; J gene: TRBJ2-7; V gene: TRBV11-3; CDR3 protein: CASSPNLGVRYEQYF; CDR3 DNA: TGTGCCAGCAGCCCTAATTTGGGGGTACGTTACGAGCAGTACTTC